This TCR beta chain comes out of a study of blood T cell repertoires in COVID-19. Study as a whole: The cDNA or gDNA used as material had been derived from T cells, B-cell-depleted T cells, or PBMCs.

Repertoires were generated with immunoSEQ multiplex PCR, while TCRdb's copy carries only in-frame clones and drops some. The table lists 110,000 to 150,000 clones, approximately 80% of them singletons, with 10% to 13% in the top ten. The CDR3 is 15 residues long. Losses at the gene ends were 5 bases for V and 8 bases for J; bases not matched to a gene: 11. CDR1 is SGHTA, CDR2 FQGNSA, per germline. The chain employs TRBV7-2 and TRBJ1-4, with 7 bases that match TRBD1. The receptor's source is a man in his fifties or sixties with active or convalescent COVID-19. Sequenced input: peripheral blood. The CDR3 coding sequence is TGTGCCAGCAGCCCAGGGACAGCCTACGGCGAAAAACTGTTTTTT. Its translation is CASSPGTAYGEKLFF.